This TCR beta chain was captured in a study of blood T cells in healthy people across ages. Study-level findings and limits: Strong correlation linked observed beta diversity and percent naive T cells.

This clonotype was detected only a few times. Antigen unknown. V dropped 4 bases and J dropped 8 bases, with 14 bases sitting between them. The germline V gene encodes CDR1 SQVTM and CDR2 ANQGSEA. The CDR3 is made up of 12 amino acids. It was with a sample-barcoded 5' primer and a J-beta primer mix that a second PCR of about 7 to 12 cycles was run. One entry per CDR3 protein results from TCRdb running MiXCR on the 5' RACE reads. The table lists 1.8 million or so distinct CDR3 sequences, approximately 40% of them singletons, with about 23% in the top ten. Sequenced sample: blood. The chain is built from TRBV29-1 and TRBJ1-2, with D uncertain. The sequence came from a human donor in good health. As DNA, the CDR3 is TGCAGCGTTGTATGGCCCACCGACGGCTACACCTTC. It encodes CSVVWPTDGYTF.